The entry below gives a single T cell receptor beta chain sequence along with its context. This clone appeared once. It has no known antigen specificity. No base quality information exists; no much larger clone differs at one position. These data belong to a study of shared clonotypes between healthy human individuals (dated by TCRdb to the early 2020s). The study in broad terms: The cohort comprised a couple of women and three men aged 18 to 49 years. For each donor, CD4 naive and CD4 memory were each given three plates, CD8 naive was given two plates, and CD8 memory was given one plate. Blood TCR repertoires of a handful of healthy adults were deeply sequenced to estimate repertoire size and the extent of clonotype sharing between individuals. Libraries were prepared and TCR repertoires were sequenced by different laboratories using diverse techniques, in order to increase sequencing depth and limit assay-specific biases. Each donor's leukapheresis produced roughly between about 0.85 and 10 billion PBMCs.

Overall study results and their limits: About 5% of naive CD4, 3.5% of naive CD8, around 2.3% of memory CD4, and around 0.42% of memory CD8 clonotypes were shared across several donors. Rarefaction of sorted-subset datasets indicated incomplete sequencing despite the large sequencing depth. Pairwise subsampling indicated that sequencing depth was expected to affect the degree of clonotype sharing among donors. Because the study included a small number of donors, the genetic and exposure-history diversity represented was limited. Higher generation probabilities were observed for clonotypes shared by all four sorted-subset donors than for non-shared clonotypes. Sampling was restricted to blood, and TCR repertoires in tissues likely differ from the TCR repertoires found in blood. Naive subsets generally had larger estimated clonotype richness than memory subsets did.

The cysteine opens and the phenylalanine closes a CDR3 of 14 amino acids. The only DNA kept is the CDR3, 42 bases in frame from the first base. As encoded in the germline V gene (reference sequence), CDR1 is SEHNR while CDR2 is FQNEAQ. CD8 naive samples were obtained by positive selection for CCR7 among CD45RO-negative cells, yielding a CD45RA+CCR7+ population from which TemRA cells were excluded. The donors were healthy, HIV-negative adults who had no recently reported acute infections or vaccinations. Only Caucasian adults living in Nashville, Tennessee, USA were represented among the donors. Blood was obtained by leukapheresis, after which PBMCs were separated by Ficoll-Histopaque density gradient centrifugation and cryopreserved in liquid nitrogen vapor phase. Analytical flow cytometry was used to check the purity and quantity of each magnetically sorted T cell population. Genomic DNA was isolated from every sorted fraction and measured by UV absorbance on a Nanodrop 2000c.

Using the deep immunoSEQ assay, multiplex PCR amplified TCR CDR3 regions from genomic DNA. Genomic DNA extracted from each cell subset was distributed evenly over all wells of several immunoSEQ 96-well plates, and each plate served as one replicate. Each replicate PCR for sorted subsets received around 210 ng genomic DNA, equal to about 30,000 T cell genomes. Purified libraries were quantified with a Qubit 3.0 fluorometer, sized on a Bioanalyzer 2100, and re-quantified with the KAPA Library Quantification kit. Each immunoSEQ 96-well plate was sequenced on its own single-read 150-cycle Illumina NextSeq 550 flow cell. Regarding the original processing steps: Because the immunoSEQ output included only junctional sequences and no quality scores, the filtering could not be the same as the filtering used for full-length reads. Sequences were annotated with PyIR, a Python wrapper for IgBLAST v1.9, using IMGT germline references to assign V/J genes and CDR3. Reads were filtered out if the reads had weak V/J assignments (E-value above 1e-6), no CDR3, stop codons, out-of-frame junctions, or ambiguous translated residues. A V3J clonotype was defined by an identical inferred V gene, J gene, and CDR3 amino acid sequence. To compute the percentage overlap between repertoires, the number of shared unique clonotypes was divided by the size of the smaller repertoire. Richness of each repertoire was evaluated using RTK rarefaction, the Chao1 estimator, and Recon v2.1 estimates of unobserved clonotypes. For all TCRbeta clonotypes obtained by the gDNA method from four donors, generation probabilities were computed with OLGA. TCRdb stores this immuneACCESS table with in-frame sequences only. Part of the clones is absent; in the studies checked, under half of the shortfall reflects unresolved V genes, and no reason is known for the rest. The DNA gave D and trimming, while V, J and clone size come from that table. Across this sample there are more than 500,000 clones, with approximately 95% seen only once. The top ten clones comprise 0.11% of the sample.

The sequence joins TRBV7-9 to TRBJ2-5, with no confident D gene call. The end of the DNA aligns better with TRBJ2-7, so the J call may be wrong. This clonotype was sampled from a woman aged 30 to 39 in good health. Sequencing was performed on naive CD8+ T cells sorted from blood. The cell subset or site tag for this specimen amounts to: CD45RA+CCR7+. The DNA reads TGTGCCAGCAGCTTCCCTCTACCCCGATACGAGCAGTACTTC. Translated, it gives CASSFPLPRYEQYF.